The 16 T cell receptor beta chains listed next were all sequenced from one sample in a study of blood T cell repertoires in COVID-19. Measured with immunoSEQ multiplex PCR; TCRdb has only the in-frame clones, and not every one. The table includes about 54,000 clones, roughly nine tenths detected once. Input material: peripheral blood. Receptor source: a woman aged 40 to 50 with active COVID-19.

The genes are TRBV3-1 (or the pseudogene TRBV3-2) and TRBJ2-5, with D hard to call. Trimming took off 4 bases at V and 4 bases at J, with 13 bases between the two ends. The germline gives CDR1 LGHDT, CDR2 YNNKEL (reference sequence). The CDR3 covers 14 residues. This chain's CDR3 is CASSLITGGETQYF. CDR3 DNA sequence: TGTGCCAGCAGCCTAATTACTGGCGGAGAGACCCAGTACTTC.

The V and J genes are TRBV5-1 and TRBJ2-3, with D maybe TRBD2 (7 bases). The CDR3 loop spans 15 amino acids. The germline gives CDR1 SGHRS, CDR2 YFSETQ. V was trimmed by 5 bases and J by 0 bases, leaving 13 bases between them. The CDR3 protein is CASRRGGPSTDTQYF. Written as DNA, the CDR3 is TGCGCCAGCAGAAGGGGGGGACCAAGCACAGATACGCAGTATTTT.

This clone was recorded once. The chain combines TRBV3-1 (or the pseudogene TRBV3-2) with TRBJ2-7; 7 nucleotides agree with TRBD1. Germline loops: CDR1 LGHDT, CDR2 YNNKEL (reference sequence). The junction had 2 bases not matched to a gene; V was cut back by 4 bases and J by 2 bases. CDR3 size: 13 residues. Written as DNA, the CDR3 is TGTGCCAGCAGCCCGGGACAGACCTACGAGCAGTACTTC. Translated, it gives CASSPGQTYEQYF.

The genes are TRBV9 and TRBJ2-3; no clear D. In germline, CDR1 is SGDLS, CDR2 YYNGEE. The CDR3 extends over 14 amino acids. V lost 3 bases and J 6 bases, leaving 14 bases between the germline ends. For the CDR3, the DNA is TGTGCCAGCAGCGCCAATGGGCGTATGGATACGCAGTATTTT. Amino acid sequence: CASSANGRMDTQYF. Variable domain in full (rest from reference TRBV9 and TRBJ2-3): DSGVTQTPKHLITATGQRVTLRCSPRSGDLSVYWYQQSLDQGLQFLIQYYNGEERAKGNILERFSAQQFPDLHSELNLSSLELGDSALYFCASSANGRMDTQYFGPGTRLTVL.

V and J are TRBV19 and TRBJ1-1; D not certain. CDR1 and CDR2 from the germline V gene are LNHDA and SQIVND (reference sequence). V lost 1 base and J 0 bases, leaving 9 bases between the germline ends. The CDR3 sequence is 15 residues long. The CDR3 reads CASSIGLLLNTEAFF. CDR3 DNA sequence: TGTGCCAGTAGTATAGGACTATTATTGAACACTGAAGCTTTCTTT.

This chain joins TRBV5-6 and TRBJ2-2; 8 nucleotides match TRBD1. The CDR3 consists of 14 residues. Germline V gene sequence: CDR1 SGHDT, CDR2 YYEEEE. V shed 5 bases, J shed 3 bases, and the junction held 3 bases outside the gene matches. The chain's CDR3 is CASREQGDTGELFF. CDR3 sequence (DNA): TGTGCCAGCAGGGAACAGGGGGACACCGGGGAGCTGTTTTTT.

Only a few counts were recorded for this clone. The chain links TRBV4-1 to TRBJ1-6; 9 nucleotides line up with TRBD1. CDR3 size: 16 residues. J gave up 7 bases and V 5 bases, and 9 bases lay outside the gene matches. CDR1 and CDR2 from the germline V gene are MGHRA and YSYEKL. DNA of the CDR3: TGCGCCAGCAGCAAGGGACAGGGTAACGGGAATTCACCCCTCCACTTT. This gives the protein CASSKGQGNGNSPLHF.

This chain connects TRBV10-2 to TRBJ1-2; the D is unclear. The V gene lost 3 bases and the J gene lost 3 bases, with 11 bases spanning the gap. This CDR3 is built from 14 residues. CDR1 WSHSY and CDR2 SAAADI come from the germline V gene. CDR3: CASSDYRRHYGYTF. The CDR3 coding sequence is TGCGCCAGCAGTGATTACAGACGGCACTATGGCTACACCTTC.

CDR3: CASSHRQGAYGYTF. CDR3 sequence (DNA): TGTGCCAGCAGCCATCGACAGGGGGCGTATGGCTACACCTTC. The gene calls are TRBV5-4 and TRBJ1-2, with 10 bases that match TRBD1. With V trimmed by 4 bases and J by 5 bases, 5 bases remained unmatched. Germline V lookup: CDR1 SGHNT, CDR2 YYREEE (reference sequence). The CDR3 totals 14 residues.

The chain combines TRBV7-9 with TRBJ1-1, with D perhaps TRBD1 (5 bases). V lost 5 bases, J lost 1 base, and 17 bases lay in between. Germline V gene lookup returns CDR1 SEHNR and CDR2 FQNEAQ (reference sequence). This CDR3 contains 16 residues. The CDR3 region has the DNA TGTGCCAGCAGCCAGGGCTCCGTCAGGCCGAACACTGAAGCTTTCTTT. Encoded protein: CASSQGSVRPNTEAFF.

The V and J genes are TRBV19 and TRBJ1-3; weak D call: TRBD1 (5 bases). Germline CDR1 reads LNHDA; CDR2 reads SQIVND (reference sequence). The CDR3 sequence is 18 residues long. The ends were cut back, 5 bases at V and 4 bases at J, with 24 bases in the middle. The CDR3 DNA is TGTGCCAGTAGTGATCTTCAAGGGTGGGGCGCCGAAGGAAACACCATATATTTT. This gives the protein CASSDLQGWGAEGNTIYF.

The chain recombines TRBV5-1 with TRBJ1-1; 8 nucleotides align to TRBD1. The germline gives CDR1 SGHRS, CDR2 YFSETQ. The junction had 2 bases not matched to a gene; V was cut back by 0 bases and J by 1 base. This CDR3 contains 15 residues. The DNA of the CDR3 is TGCGCCAGCAGCTTGGTTGGACAGGGGAACACTGAAGCTTTCTTT. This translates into CASSLVGQGNTEAFF.

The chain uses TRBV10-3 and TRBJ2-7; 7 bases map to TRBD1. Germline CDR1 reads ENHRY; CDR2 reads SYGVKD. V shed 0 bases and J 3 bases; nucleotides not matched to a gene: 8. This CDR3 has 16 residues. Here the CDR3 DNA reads TGTGCCATCAGTGAGTCTTCATGGACAGGAAACTACGAGCAGTACTTC. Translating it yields CAISESSWTGNYEQYF.

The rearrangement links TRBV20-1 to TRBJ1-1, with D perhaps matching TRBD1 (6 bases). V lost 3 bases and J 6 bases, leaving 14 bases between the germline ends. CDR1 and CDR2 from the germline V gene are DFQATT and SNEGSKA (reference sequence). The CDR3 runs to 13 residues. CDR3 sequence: CSASQGLLPEAFF. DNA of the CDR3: TGCAGTGCTAGTCAGGGGTTGTTGCCTGAAGCTTTCTTT.

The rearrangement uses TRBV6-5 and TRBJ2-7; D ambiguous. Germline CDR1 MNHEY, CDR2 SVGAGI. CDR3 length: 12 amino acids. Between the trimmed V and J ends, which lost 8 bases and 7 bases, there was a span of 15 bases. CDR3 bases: TGTGCCAGCTCGCCCCTTTCCCGGGAGCAGTACTTC. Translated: CASSPLSREQYF.

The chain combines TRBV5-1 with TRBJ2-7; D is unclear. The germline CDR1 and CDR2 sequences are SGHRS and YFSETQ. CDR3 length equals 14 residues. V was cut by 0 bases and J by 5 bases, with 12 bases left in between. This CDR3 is CASSLGYPTDEQYF. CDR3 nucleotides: TGCGCCAGCAGCTTGGGTTACCCCACGGACGAGCAGTACTTC.